The 26 T cell receptor beta chains below were found in one sample sequenced in a study of T cells in localized non-small cell lung cancer. Method: immunoSEQ multiplex PCR; TCRdb's copy keeps in-frame clones and lacks some. Of tens of thousands of clones listed, 80% to 85% are singletons. Sequenced here: peripheral blood mononuclear cells, sampled before any cancer treatment. These receptors were collected from a man aged 35-69 years with stage III lung adenocarcinoma.

V usage is TRBV6-1 and J usage is TRBJ2-7; a weak D match, TRBD1 (8 bases). From germline, CDR1 is MNHNS and CDR2 SASEGT. This CDR3 is built from 14 residues. V shed 6 bases and J shed 2 bases, with 14 bases lying between them. As DNA, the CDR3 is TGTGCCAGCAGCCCACAGGGGGGGACCTACGAGCAGTACTTC. Its protein product is CASSPQGGTYEQYF.

The V and J genes are TRBV4-2 and TRBJ2-3, with 11 bases lining up with TRBD2. The germline V gene has CDR1 LGHNA and CDR2 YNFKEQ. Trimming took 4 bases from V and 6 from J; bases not matched to a gene: 12. The CDR3 loop spans 17 amino acids. The CDR3 is CASSPGASGGTLDTQYF. As DNA, the CDR3 is TGTGCCAGCAGCCCCGGGGCTAGCGGGGGGACTCTGGATACGCAGTATTTT.

V is TRBV28 and J is TRBJ1-2; 9 nucleotides match TRBD1. The germline CDR1 and CDR2 sequences are MDHEN and SYDVKM. This CDR3 is 12 amino acids long. Trimming at V came to 5 bases and at J to 7 bases, leaving 2 bases not matched to a gene. CDR3 DNA sequence: TGTGCCAGCAGTACAGGGGGCCCTGGCTACACCTTC. Protein: CASSTGGPGYTF.

The chain joins TRBV5-4 to TRBJ1-2; 7 bases line up with TRBD1. Trimming cost V 2 bases and J 6 bases; bases outside gene matches: 7. CDR3 length: 14 amino acids. The germline V gene encodes CDR1 SGHNT and CDR2 YYREEE (reference sequence). The CDR3 nucleotides are TGTGCCAGCAGCTTACTCGACAGGGAGAATGGCTACACCTTC. The encoded protein is CASSLLDRENGYTF.

The gene calls are TRBV7-2 and TRBJ2-1, with a possible D match to TRBD1 (6 bases). The germline CDR1 and CDR2 sequences are SGHTA and FQGNSA. The V and J ends lost 5 bases and 6 bases respectively, with 14 bases between them. The CDR3 sequence is 14 residues long. Here the CDR3 reads CASSNRGSFNEQFF. CDR3 in DNA: TGTGCCAGCAGCAATAGGGGGAGTTTCAATGAGCAGTTCTTC.

The V gene is TRBV5-1, the J gene TRBJ2-1; D is possibly TRBD1 or TRBD2 (5 bases each). CDR1 SGHRS and CDR2 YFSETQ come from the germline V gene. This CDR3 comprises 13 residues. V was pared by 6 bases and J by 7 bases, with 14 bases between. The chain's CDR3 is CASMGTGLNEQFF. Here the CDR3 DNA reads TGCGCCAGCATGGGGACGGGGCTAAATGAGCAGTTCTTC.

This clone was counted a single time. The genes are TRBV5-5 and TRBJ1-5; possibly TRBD1 for D (6 bases). The V gene lost 3 bases and the J gene lost 0 bases, with 16 bases spanning the gap. CDR1 SGHKS and CDR2 YYEKEE come from the germline V gene (reference sequence). There are 17 residues in the CDR3. CDR3 in DNA: TGTGCCAGCAGCTATCACAGGGTAGAAGCTAGCAATCAGCCCCAGCATTTT. It encodes CASSYHRVEASNQPQHF.

The genes are TRBV6-5 and TRBJ1-5; D perhaps matches TRBD1 (6 bases). This CDR3 contains 14 residues. Germline-derived CDR1 and CDR2 are MNHEY and SVGAGI. V was clipped by 6 bases and J by 6 bases, with 15 bases between them. The CDR3 DNA reads as TGTGCCAGCAGCCAACGGGGGGCAGGTCAGCCCCAGCATTTT. The encoded protein is CASSQRGAGQPQHF.

The CDR3 coding sequence is TGTGCCAGCAGACCCGGACTAGCGGGGGCAGATACGCAGTATTTT. Residues: CASRPGLAGADTQYF. The chain has TRBV5-4 and TRBJ2-3, with 13 bases that match TRBD2. The trim removed 5 bases at V and 4 bases at J, leaving 4 bases unmatched. This CDR3 is built from 15 residues. The germline V gene encodes CDR1 SGHNT and CDR2 YYREEE (reference sequence).

The chain has TRBV4-2 and TRBJ2-2; D may be TRBD1 (6 bases). V was clipped by 3 bases and J by 3 bases, with 17 bases between them. Germline V gives CDR1 LGHNA, CDR2 YNFKEQ. The CDR3 is 17 residues long. The CDR3 here is CASSHSPGGSDTGELFF. CDR3 bases: TGTGCCAGCAGCCACTCCCCTGGGGGCTCGGACACCGGGGAGCTGTTTTTT.

The genes are TRBV29-1 and TRBJ2-3; unclear D gene. CDR1 is SQVTM, CDR2 ANQGSEA, per germline. Trimming removed 4 bases from V and 0 bases from J, with 5 bases in between. There are 12 residues in the CDR3. CDR3 DNA sequence: TGCAGCGTTGCCCCCAGCACAGATACGCAGTATTTT. Translation: CSVAPSTDTQYF.

This clone has a handful of counts. The chain is built from TRBV30 and TRBJ2-7; TRBD2 agrees at 7 bases. V gave up 3 bases and J gave up 3 bases; unmatched junction bases: 8. The CDR3 is 14 amino acids. Looked up from germline, CDR1 is GTSNPN and CDR2 is SVGIG (reference sequence). The CDR3: CAWRTTSANYEQYF. DNA for the CDR3: TGTGCCTGGAGAACTACTAGCGCCAACTACGAGCAGTACTTC.

This clone was counted between two and nine times. V and J are TRBV23-1 and TRBJ1-1; the D is unclear. TRBV23-1 is an ORF, with its function uncertain. V was pared by 8 bases and J by 0 bases, with 10 bases between. The length of the CDR3 is 13 residues. The CDR3 sequence is CASRLNMNTEAFF. The CDR3 nucleotides read TGCGCCAGCCGTCTCAACATGAACACTGAAGCTTTCTTT.

This clone was recorded once. The chain links TRBV6-5 to TRBJ1-1; D is unclear. The CDR3 runs to 12 residues. Per germline, CDR1 MNHEY and CDR2 SVGAGI. V was pared by 7 bases and J by 5 bases, with 11 bases between. CDR3 in amino acids: CASTSPRTEAFF. DNA of the CDR3: TGTGCCAGCACCTCCCCACGGACTGAAGCTTTCTTT.

A few counts support this clone. This rearrangement joins TRBV6-5 to TRBJ2-3; 12 bases are shared with TRBD2. Germline CDR1 MNHEY, CDR2 SVGAGI. The CDR3 length is 14 residues. After removal of 7 bases from V and 8 bases from J, the junction contained 7 bases not matched to a gene. The CDR3 coding sequence is TGTGCCAGCACCAGACTAGCGGGAGAGGCTACGCAGTATTTT. Protein product: CASTRLAGEATQYF.

The V and J genes are TRBV11-3 and TRBJ2-2, with D uncertain. Germline V CDR1 and CDR2: SGHNT, YENEEA. V was cut by 2 bases and J by 6 bases, with 13 bases left in between. The CDR3 runs to 15 residues. DNA for the CDR3: TGTGCCAGCAGCTTATTTGAGCCCCGGGCCGGGGAGCTGTTTTTT. Protein product: CASSLFEPRAGELFF.

The chain has TRBV6-1 and TRBJ2-7; 11 bases fit TRBD2. J was trimmed by 0 bases and V by 4 bases; bases with no gene match: 5. From germline, CDR1 is MNHNS and CDR2 SASEGT. CDR3 length: 16 amino acids. The CDR3 region is CASSGKTSGASYEQYF. CDR3 nucleotides: TGTGCCAGCAGTGGAAAGACTAGCGGGGCCTCCTACGAGCAGTACTTC.

The chain couples TRBV5-4 to TRBJ2-3; D is possibly TRBD1 (8 bases). CDR3 size: 17 residues. The germline V gene encodes CDR1 SGHNT and CDR2 YYREEE (reference sequence). V was cut by 2 bases and J by 0 bases, with 16 bases left in between. The CDR3 DNA follows: TGTGCCAGCAGCTTAGCGGGACAGGCAAGGAGCACAGATACGCAGTATTTT. It translates to CASSLAGQARSTDTQYF. The full variable domain, completed using reference TRBV5-4 and TRBJ2-3, is ETGVTQSPTHLIKTRGQQVTLRCSSQSGHNTVSWYQQALGQGPQFIFQYYREEENGRGNFPPRFSGLQFPNYSSELNVNALELDDSALYLCASSLAGQARSTDTQYFGPGTRLTVL.

V and J are TRBV12-5 and TRBJ1-1; perhaps TRBD1 as D (5 bases). This CDR3 is built from 12 residues. The germline CDR1 and CDR2 sequences are LGHNT and FRNRAP. V lost 11 bases and J 10 bases, leaving 20 bases between the germline ends. The DNA for the CDR3 is TGTGCTGGTACGGTGGAGGGGAATGGAGCTTTCTTT. Amino acids: CAGTVEGNGAFF.

Here the CDR3 reads CASSPTETSYEQYV. CDR3 bases: TGTGCCAGCAGCCCAACTGAAACCTCCTACGAGCAGTACGTC. The V gene is TRBV11-2, the J gene TRBJ2-7; no definite D call. CDR3 length: 14 residues. The ends were cut back, 5 bases at V and 0 bases at J, with 11 bases in the middle. Germline V gene data show CDR1 as SGHAT and CDR2 as FQNNGV.

This chain connects TRBV19 to TRBJ2-3; D might be TRBD1 (6 bases). The CDR3 is made up of 17 amino acids. CDR1 LNHDA and CDR2 SQIVND come from the germline V gene (reference sequence). V was shortened by 1 base and J by 4 bases, with 18 bases between the two germline ends. This chain's CDR3 is CASSIASQGWGADTQYF. In DNA, the CDR3 is TGTGCCAGTAGTATAGCTTCACAGGGCTGGGGCGCAGATACGCAGTATTTT.

V gene TRBV7-9 combines with J gene TRBJ1-2; 8 bases fit TRBD1. Germline V gene lookup returns CDR1 SEHNR and CDR2 FQNEAQ (reference sequence). V gave up 1 base and J gave up 2 bases; unmatched junction bases: 3. CDR3 size: 15 residues. CDR3: CASSLETGDNYGYTF. CDR3 nucleotide sequence: TGTGCCAGCAGCTTAGAGACAGGGGACAACTATGGCTACACCTTC.

The gene calls are TRBV6-6 and TRBJ1-4; 7 bases are a match to TRBD1. V shed 7 bases and J 0 bases; nucleotides not matched to a gene: 2. Germline assignment: CDR1 MNHNY and CDR2 SVGAGI (reference sequence). The CDR3 is 14 residues long. The CDR3 bases are TGTGCCAGCAACAGGGGTGCAACTAATGAAAAACTGTTTTTT. Translation gives CASNRGATNEKLFF.

This clone has only a few counts. The rearrangement uses TRBV30 and TRBJ1-3; D gene uncertain. V was trimmed by 0 bases and J by 4 bases, leaving 10 bases between them. In germline, CDR1 is GTSNPN, CDR2 SVGIG (reference sequence). CDR3 size: 14 residues. The CDR3: CAWSVRRTGNTIYF. CDR3 nucleotide sequence: TGTGCCTGGAGTGTACGGCGGACCGGAAACACCATATATTTT.

V and J are TRBV7-9 and TRBJ1-5; D gene uncertain. In germline, CDR1 is SEHNR, CDR2 FQNEAQ (reference sequence). CDR3 length: 13 amino acids. The V end lost 2 bases, the J end lost 5 bases, and 7 bases lay between the germline ends. CDR3 amino acids: CASSLSKDQPQHF. The CDR3 DNA is TGTGCCAGCAGCTTATCGAAGGATCAGCCCCAGCATTTT.

The genes are TRBV11-2 and TRBJ1-4, with D possibly TRBD1 on 5 matching bases. CDR3 length equals 13 residues. The germline V and J ends were trimmed by 2 bases and 6 bases, with 7 bases remaining between them. Germline V CDR1 and CDR2: SGHAT, FQNNGV. The CDR3 sequence: CASSLQGDEKLFF. CDR3 bases: TGTGCCAGCAGCTTACAGGGAGATGAAAAACTGTTTTTT.